This T cell receptor beta chain was retrieved from a study of neoadjuvant anti-PD-1 for oral cavity cancer. Stage II-IVA oral cavity squamous cell carcinoma was new and untreated by systemic or radiation therapy. Sequencing used immunoSEQ multiplex PCR; TCRdb keeps in-frame clones, though not all of them. The sample lists approximately 12,000 clones; roughly 70% were seen once. Trimming took off 2 bases at V and 1 base at J, with 8 bases between the two ends. There are 15 residues in the CDR3. Germline loops: CDR1 LNHDA, CDR2 SQIVND (reference sequence). The TCR originated in a person between 40 and 80 years old with oral cavity squamous cell carcinoma. The donor label of this sample is uncertain. The sequenced sample was tumor tissue, obtained before nivolumab (anti-PD-1) treatment. This sequence joins TRBV19 and TRBJ2-2; no firm D call. DNA of the CDR3: TGTGCCAGTAGTATACAACTCAGGAACACCGGGGAGCTGTTTTTT. Translating gives CASSIQLRNTGELFF.